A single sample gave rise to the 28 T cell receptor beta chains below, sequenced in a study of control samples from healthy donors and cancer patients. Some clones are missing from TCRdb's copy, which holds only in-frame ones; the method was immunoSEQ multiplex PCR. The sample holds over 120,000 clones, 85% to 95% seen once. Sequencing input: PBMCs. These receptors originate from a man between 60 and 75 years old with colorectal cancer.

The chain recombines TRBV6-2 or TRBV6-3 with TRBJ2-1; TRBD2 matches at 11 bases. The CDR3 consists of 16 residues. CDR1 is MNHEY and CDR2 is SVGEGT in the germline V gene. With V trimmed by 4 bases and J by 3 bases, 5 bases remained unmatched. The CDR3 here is CASSSVLAGGYNEQFF. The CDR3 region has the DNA TGTGCCAGCAGTTCAGTTCTAGCGGGGGGCTACAATGAGCAGTTCTTC.

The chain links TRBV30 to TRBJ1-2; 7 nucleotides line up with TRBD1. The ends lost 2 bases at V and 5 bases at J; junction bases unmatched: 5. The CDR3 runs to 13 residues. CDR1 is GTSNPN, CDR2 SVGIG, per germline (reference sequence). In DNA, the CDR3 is TGTGCCTGGAGTCTCCGGGACAGTTATGGCTACACCTTC. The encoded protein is CAWSLRDSYGYTF.

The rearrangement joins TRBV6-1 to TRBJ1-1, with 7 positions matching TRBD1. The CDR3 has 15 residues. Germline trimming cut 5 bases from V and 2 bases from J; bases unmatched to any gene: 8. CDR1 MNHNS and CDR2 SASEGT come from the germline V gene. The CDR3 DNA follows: TGTGCCAGCAGTCGCATACAGGGGACTAACACTGAAGCTTTCTTT. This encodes CASSRIQGTNTEAFF.

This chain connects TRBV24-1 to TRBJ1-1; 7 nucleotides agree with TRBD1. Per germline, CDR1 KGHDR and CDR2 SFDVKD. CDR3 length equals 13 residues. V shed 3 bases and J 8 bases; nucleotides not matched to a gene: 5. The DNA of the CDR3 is TGTGCCACCAGTGATCCCCGGACAGGAGAAGCTTTCTTT. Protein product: CATSDPRTGEAFF.

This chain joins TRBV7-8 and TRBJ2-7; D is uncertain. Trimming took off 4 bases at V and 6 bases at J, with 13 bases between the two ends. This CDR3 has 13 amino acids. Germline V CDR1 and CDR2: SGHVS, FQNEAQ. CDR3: CASSSRLWGEQYF. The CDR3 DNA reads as TGTGCCAGCAGCTCCCGGTTGTGGGGCGAGCAGTACTTC.

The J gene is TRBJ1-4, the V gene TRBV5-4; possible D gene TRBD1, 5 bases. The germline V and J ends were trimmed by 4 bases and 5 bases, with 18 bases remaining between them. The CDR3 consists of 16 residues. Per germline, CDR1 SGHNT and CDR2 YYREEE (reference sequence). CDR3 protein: CASSPDGGKRNEKLFF. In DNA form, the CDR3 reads TGTGCCAGCAGCCCGGATGGGGGGAAACGGAATGAAAAACTGTTTTTT.

The CDR3 is CASSQPRGGRDTEAFF. CDR3 bases: TGCGCCAGCAGCCAACCCCGAGGGGGGAGGGACACTGAAGCTTTCTTT. The chain links TRBV4-1 to TRBJ1-1, with D tentatively TRBD1 (6 bases). CDR1 MGHRA and CDR2 YSYEKL come from the germline V gene. The germline V and J ends were trimmed by 2 bases and 3 bases, with 16 bases remaining between them. This CDR3 is 16 amino acids long.

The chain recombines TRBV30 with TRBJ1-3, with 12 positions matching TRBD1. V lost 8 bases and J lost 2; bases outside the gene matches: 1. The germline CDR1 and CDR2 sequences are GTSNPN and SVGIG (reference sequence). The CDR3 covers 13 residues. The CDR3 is CAGDRGPGNTIYF. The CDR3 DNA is TGTGCCGGGGACAGGGGGCCTGGAAACACCATATATTTT.

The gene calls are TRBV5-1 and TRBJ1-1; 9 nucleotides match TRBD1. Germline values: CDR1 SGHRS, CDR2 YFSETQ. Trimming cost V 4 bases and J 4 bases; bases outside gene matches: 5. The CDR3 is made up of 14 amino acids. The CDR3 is CASSKGQGVTEAFF. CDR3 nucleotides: TGCGCCAGCAGCAAGGGACAGGGCGTCACTGAAGCTTTCTTT.

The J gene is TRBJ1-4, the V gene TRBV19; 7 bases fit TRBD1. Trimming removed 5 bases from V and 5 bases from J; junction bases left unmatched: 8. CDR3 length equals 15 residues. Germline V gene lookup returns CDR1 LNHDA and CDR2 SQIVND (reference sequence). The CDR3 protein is CASSPRQGGNEKLFF. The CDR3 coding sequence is TGTGCCAGTAGTCCCCGACAGGGAGGGAATGAAAAACTGTTTTTT.

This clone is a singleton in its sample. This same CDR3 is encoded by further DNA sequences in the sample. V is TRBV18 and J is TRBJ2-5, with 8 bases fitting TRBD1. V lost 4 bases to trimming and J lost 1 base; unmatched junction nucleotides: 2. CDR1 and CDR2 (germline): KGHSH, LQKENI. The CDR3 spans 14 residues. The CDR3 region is CASSLGTGQETQYF. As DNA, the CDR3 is TGTGCCAGCTCACTGGGGACAGGCCAAGAGACCCAGTACTTC.

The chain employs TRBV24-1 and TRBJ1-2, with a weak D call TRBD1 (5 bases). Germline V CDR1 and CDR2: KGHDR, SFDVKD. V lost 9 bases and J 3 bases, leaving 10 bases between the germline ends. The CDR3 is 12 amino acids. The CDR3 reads CATGDRDYGYTF. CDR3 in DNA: TGTGCCACCGGGGACCGGGACTATGGCTACACCTTC.

CDR3: CASSHYGSSYNSPLHF. The CDR3 DNA follows: TGTGCCAGCAGCCACTACGGGAGCTCCTATAATTCACCCCTCCACTTT. The V and J genes are TRBV14 and TRBJ1-6; D is unresolved. CDR3 length: 16 amino acids. CDR1 is SGHDN and CDR2 is FVKESK in the germline V gene. V was trimmed by 3 bases and J by 0 bases, leaving 9 bases between them.

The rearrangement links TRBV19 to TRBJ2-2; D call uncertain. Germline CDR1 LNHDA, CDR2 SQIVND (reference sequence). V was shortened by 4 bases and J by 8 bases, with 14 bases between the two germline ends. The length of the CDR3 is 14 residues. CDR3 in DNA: TGTGCCAGTAGTACGGACGTCCGGCTGGGGGAGCTGTTTTTT. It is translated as CASSTDVRLGELFF.

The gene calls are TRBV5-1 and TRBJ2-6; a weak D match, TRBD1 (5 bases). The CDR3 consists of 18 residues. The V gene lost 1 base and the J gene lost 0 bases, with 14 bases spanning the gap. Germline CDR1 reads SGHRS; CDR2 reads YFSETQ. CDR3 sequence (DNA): TGCGCCAGCAGCTTGTATAGGCAGGGCTCCTCTGGGGCCAACGTCCTGACTTTC. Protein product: CASSLYRQGSSGANVLTF. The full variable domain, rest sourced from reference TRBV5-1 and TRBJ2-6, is KAGVTQTPRYLIKTRGQQVTLSCSPISGHRSVSWYQQTPGQGLQFLFEYFSETQRNKGNFPGRFSGRQFSNSRSEMNVSTLELGDSALYLCASSLYRQGSSGANVLTFGAGSRLTVL.

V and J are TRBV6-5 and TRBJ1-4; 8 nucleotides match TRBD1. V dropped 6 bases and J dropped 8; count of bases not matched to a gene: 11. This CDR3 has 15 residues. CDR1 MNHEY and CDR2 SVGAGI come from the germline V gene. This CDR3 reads CASRSGQGLWEKLFF. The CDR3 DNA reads TGTGCCAGCAGGTCCGGACAGGGACTGTGGGAAAAACTGTTTTTT.

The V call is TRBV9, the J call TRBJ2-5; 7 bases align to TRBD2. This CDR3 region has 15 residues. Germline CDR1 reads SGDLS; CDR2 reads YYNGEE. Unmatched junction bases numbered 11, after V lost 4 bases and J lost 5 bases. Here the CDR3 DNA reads TGTGCCAGCAGCCCTTCGAACGGGGGGTGGGAGACCCAGTACTTC. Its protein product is CASSPSNGGWETQYF. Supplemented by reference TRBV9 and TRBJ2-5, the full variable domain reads DSGVTQTPKHLITATGQRVTLRCSPRSGDLSVYWYQQSLDQGLQFLIQYYNGEERAKGNILERFSAQQFPDLHSELNLSSLELGDSALYFCASSPSNGGWETQYFGPGTRLLVL.

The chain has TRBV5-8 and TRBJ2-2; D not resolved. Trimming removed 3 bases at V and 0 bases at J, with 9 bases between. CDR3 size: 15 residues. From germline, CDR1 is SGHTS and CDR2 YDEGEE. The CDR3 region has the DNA TGTGCCAGCAGCTCGACATACGCGAACACCGGGGAGCTGTTTTTT. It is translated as CASSSTYANTGELFF.

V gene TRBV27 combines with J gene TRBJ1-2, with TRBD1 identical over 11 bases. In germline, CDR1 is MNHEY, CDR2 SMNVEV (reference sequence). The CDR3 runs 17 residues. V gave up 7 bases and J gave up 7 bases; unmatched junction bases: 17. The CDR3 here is CASTPDRGHIPYGGYTF. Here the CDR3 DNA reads TGTGCCAGCACTCCGGACAGGGGGCACATCCCCTACGGTGGCTACACCTTC.

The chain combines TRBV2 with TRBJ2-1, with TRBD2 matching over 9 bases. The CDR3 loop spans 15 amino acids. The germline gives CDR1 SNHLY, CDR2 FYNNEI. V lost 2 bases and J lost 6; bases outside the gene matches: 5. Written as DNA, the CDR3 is TGTGCCAGCAGTGAAAGGGGGCGGGGGGGCAATGAGCAGTTCTTC. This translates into CASSERGRGGNEQFF.

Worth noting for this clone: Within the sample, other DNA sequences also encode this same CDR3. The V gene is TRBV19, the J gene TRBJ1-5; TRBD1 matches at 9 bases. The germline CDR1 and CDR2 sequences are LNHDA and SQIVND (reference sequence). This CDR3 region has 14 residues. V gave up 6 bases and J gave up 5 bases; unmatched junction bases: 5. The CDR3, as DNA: TGTGCCAGTAGCCGAGGACAGGGGCATCAGCCCCAGCATTTT. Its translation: CASSRGQGHQPQHF.

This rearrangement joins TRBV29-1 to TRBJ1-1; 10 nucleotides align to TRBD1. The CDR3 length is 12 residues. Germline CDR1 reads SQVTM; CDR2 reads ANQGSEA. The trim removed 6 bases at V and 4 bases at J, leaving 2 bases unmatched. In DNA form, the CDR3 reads TGCAGCGTCGGACAGGGGGGCACTGAAGCTTTCTTT. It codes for CSVGQGGTEAFF.

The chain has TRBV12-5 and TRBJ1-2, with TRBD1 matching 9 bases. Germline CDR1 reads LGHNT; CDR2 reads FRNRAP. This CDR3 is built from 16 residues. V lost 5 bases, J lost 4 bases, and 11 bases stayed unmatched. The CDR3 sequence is CASGTLTQGASYGYTF. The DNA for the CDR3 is TGTGCTAGTGGTACCCTCACACAGGGGGCAAGCTATGGCTACACCTTC.

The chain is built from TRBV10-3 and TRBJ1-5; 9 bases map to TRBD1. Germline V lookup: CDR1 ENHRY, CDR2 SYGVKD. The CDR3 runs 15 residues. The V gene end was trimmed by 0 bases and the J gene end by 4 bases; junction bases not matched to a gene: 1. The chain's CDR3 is CAISESGQGNQPQHF. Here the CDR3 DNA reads TGTGCCATCAGTGAGTCGGGACAGGGAAATCAGCCCCAGCATTTT.

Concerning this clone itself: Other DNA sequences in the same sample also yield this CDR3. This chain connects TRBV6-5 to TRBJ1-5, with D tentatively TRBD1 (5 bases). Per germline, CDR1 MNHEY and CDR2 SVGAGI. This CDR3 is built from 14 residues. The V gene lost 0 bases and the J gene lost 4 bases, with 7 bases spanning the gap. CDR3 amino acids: CASSYSQGNQPQHF. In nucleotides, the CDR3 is TGTGCCAGCAGTTACTCGCAGGGAAATCAGCCCCAGCATTTT.

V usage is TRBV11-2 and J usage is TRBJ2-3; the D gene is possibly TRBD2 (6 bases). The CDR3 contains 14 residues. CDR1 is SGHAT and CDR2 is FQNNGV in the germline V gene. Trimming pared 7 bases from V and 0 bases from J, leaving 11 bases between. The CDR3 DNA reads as TGTGCCAGCACTGGGGGACTTAGCACAGATACGCAGTATTTT. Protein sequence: CASTGGLSTDTQYF.

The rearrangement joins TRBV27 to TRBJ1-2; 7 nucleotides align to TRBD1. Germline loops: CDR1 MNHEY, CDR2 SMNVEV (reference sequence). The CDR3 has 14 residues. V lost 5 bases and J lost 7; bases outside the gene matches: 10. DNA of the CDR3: TGTGCCAGCAGTCCCCGGGACAGAGGAGGTGGCTACACCTTC. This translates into CASSPRDRGGGYTF.

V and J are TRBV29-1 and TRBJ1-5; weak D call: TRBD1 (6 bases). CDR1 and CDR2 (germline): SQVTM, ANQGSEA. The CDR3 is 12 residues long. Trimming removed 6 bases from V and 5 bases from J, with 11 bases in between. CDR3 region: CSVAGVDQPQHF. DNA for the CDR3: TGCAGCGTGGCAGGGGTCGATCAGCCCCAGCATTTT.